The 18 T cell receptor beta chains presented below share a single source sample, sequenced in a study of identical twins (dated by TCRdb to the mid-2010s). Libraries were constructed by 5' RACE. The sequencing machine was an Illumina HiSeq 2000. In-frame beta chains were kept once TCRdb had trimmed the public reads at Q25 with fastp and called clones with MiXCR. Rows with one shared CDR3 protein collapse into an entry with the most common genes and DNA. This sample comprises under 900,000 distinct CDR3 sequences, approximately 13% of them detected only once. Roughly 1.5% of the sample is in the top ten clones. This sample also belongs to another study, concerning yellow fever vaccine responses in identical twins.

The specimen sequenced was PBMCs. The receptors stem from a young woman in good health.

The rearrangement joins TRBV2 to TRBJ2-3, with 12 positions matching TRBD1. The germline gives CDR1 SNHLY, CDR2 FYNNEI. V was clipped by 4 bases and J by 5 bases; unmatched bases: 4. This CDR3 contains 15 residues. CDR3 bases: TGTGCCAGCAGTGGGGACAGGGGGCGGAAAGATACGCAGTATTTT. The encoded protein is CASSGDRGRKDTQYF. The full variable domain, completed using reference TRBV2 and TRBJ2-3, is EPEVTQTPSHQVTQMGQEVILRCVPISNHLYFYWYRQILGQKVEFLVSFYNNEISEKSEIFDDQFSVERPDGSNFTLKIRSTKLEDSAMYFCASSGDRGRKDTQYFGPGTRLTVL.

The chain joins TRBV2 to TRBJ1-5; TRBD1 might be the D (5 bases). This CDR3 has 20 residues. Trimming cost V 4 bases and J 2 bases, with 27 bases left between them. Germline lookup yields CDR1 SNHLY and CDR2 FYNNEI. As DNA, the CDR3 is TGTGCCAGCAGTGTCCCTTTGGGCCAGGTGGGGGGATATCGCAATCAGCCCCAGCATTTT. Amino acid sequence: CASSVPLGQVGGYRNQPQHF.

This clonotype was counted a few times. V is TRBV12-3 or TRBV12-4 and J is TRBJ2-2; D call uncertain. Trimming removed 10 bases from V and 2 bases from J, with 14 bases in between. CDR3 size: 14 residues. The DNA for the CDR3 is TGTGCCAACGCGAGAGGCCTCAACACCGGGGAGCTGTTTTTT. This sequence encodes CANARGLNTGELFF.

In this sample, this clonotype turned up a few times. The chain couples TRBV12-3 or TRBV12-4 to TRBJ2-5, with 9 nucleotides matching TRBD1. The V gene end was trimmed by 3 bases and the J gene end by 5 bases; junction bases not matched to a gene: 7. The CDR3 is made up of 15 amino acids. Here the CDR3 DNA reads TGTGCCAGCAGTTTTGGGGACAGGGATTTGGAGACCCAGTACTTC. Amino acid sequence: CASSFGDRDLETQYF.

This clonotype has ten or more counts. As DNA, the CDR3 is TGCGCCAGCAGCTTGGTAAGGACCACTGAAGCTTTCTTT. Protein sequence: CASSLVRTTEAFF. This chain uses TRBV5-1 with TRBJ1-1, with D unclear. Looked up from germline, CDR1 is SGHRS and CDR2 is YFSETQ. This CDR3 region has 13 residues. V was trimmed by 0 bases and J by 4 bases, leaving 7 bases between them.

This rearrangement joins TRBV11-3 to TRBJ2-1, with D possibly being TRBD2 (5 bases). V shed 7 bases and J shed 8 bases, with 15 bases lying between them. CDR3 length equals 13 residues. Germline V gives CDR1 SGHNT, CDR2 YENEEA. CDR3 sequence: CASTRTGSDEQFF. The CDR3 DNA follows: TGTGCCAGCACCCGCACGGGGTCCGATGAGCAGTTCTTC.

The sample holds many counts of this clonotype. This chain uses TRBV5-1 with TRBJ2-3, with D possibly TRBD2 on 6 matching bases. Trimming left V 3 bases short and J 4 bases short, with 15 bases between. This CDR3 spans 15 amino acids. Germline loops: CDR1 SGHRS, CDR2 YFSETQ. CDR3: CASSSGASAADTQYF. The CDR3 coding sequence is TGCGCCAGCAGCTCCGGGGCTAGCGCAGCAGATACGCAGTATTTT.

The CDR3 protein is CASSLAEGAYNEQFF. CDR3 bases: TGCGCCAGCAGCTTGGCCGAGGGAGCCTACAATGAGCAGTTCTTC. The chain combines TRBV5-1 with TRBJ2-1, with D perhaps TRBD2 (5 bases). CDR1 SGHRS and CDR2 YFSETQ come from the germline V gene. CDR3 length equals 15 residues. V was pared by 0 bases and J by 2 bases, with 9 bases between.

This clonotype was counted at least ten times. V is TRBV7-9 and J is TRBJ2-7, with D unclear. The V gene lost 4 bases and the J gene lost 4 bases, with 5 bases spanning the gap. Germline V gene data show CDR1 as SEHNR and CDR2 as FQNEAQ (reference sequence). CDR3 size: 11 residues. The CDR3 protein is CASSSEYEQYF. In DNA, the CDR3 is TGTGCCAGCAGCTCCGAGTACGAGCAGTACTTC.

A word on this clonotype: One end of the junction fails to match germline, which may point to a read error. J is TRBJ1-2 and V is TRBV10-3; D might be TRBD1 (6 bases). The CDR3 covers 15 residues. Germline V gene data show CDR1 as ENHRY and CDR2 as SYGVKD. CDR3 protein: CAISETAGTRLFVSF. The CDR3 nucleotides are TGTGCCATCAGTGAGACGGCCGGGACACGGCTTTTTGTTAGCTTC.

The rearrangement links TRBV11-2 to TRBJ2-7, with D possibly matching TRBD2 (6 bases). This CDR3 comprises 15 residues. The ends were cut back, 6 bases at V and 3 bases at J, with 18 bases in the middle. Per the germline V gene, CDR1 is SGHAT and CDR2 is FQNNGV. The CDR3 here is CASRKPREAHYEQYF. The CDR3 DNA sequence: TGTGCCAGCAGGAAACCCAGGGAGGCTCACTACGAGCAGTACTTC.

V is TRBV24-1 and J is TRBJ2-2; D gene uncertain. Trimming removed 4 bases from V and 7 bases from J, with 6 bases in between. The CDR3 has 12 residues. Germline V CDR1 and CDR2: KGHDR, SFDVKD. This CDR3 reads CATSEMNGELFF. The CDR3, as DNA: TGTGCCACCAGTGAAATGAACGGGGAGCTGTTTTTT.

This clonotype occurred a few times. This chain joins TRBV7-8 and TRBJ2-3, with 10 nucleotides matching TRBD2. Germline-derived CDR1 and CDR2 are SGHVS and FQNEAQ. J was trimmed by 2 bases and V by 5 bases; bases with no gene match: 13. The CDR3 extends over 18 amino acids. CDR3 nucleotide sequence: TGTGCCAGCAGCCTGGGACTAGCGCGAGAATGGGACACAGATACGCAGTATTTT. Encoded protein: CASSLGLAREWDTDTQYF.

The chain recombines TRBV7-3 with TRBJ1-1, with 7 nucleotides matching TRBD1. Germline values: CDR1 SGHTA, CDR2 FQGTGA. V shed 2 bases and J 4 bases; nucleotides not matched to a gene: 10. The CDR3 contains 16 residues. This CDR3 reads CASSLLPQGLSTEAFF. In DNA, the CDR3 is TGTGCCAGCAGCTTATTGCCACAGGGGCTAAGCACTGAAGCTTTCTTT.

This chain links TRBV5-5 with TRBJ2-5; 8 bases fit TRBD2. V was clipped by 3 bases and J by 5 bases; unmatched bases: 9. From germline, CDR1 is SGHKS and CDR2 YYEKEE (reference sequence). This CDR3 comprises 15 residues. CDR3 amino acids: CASSSGGAVLETQYF. CDR3 nucleotides: TGTGCCAGCAGCTCGGGGGGGGCGGTTTTGGAGACCCAGTACTTC.

The rearrangement links TRBV10-2 to TRBJ2-1; TRBD1 matches 9 bases. The junction had 9 bases not matched to a gene; V was cut back by 0 bases and J by 9 bases. Germline V gene data show CDR1 as WSHSY and CDR2 as SAAADI. CDR3 length: 16 amino acids. CDR3 region: CASSESDRGVLSEQFF. CDR3 sequence (DNA): TGCGCCAGCAGTGAGTCGGACAGGGGCGTCCTTAGTGAGCAGTTCTTC.

The rearrangement joins TRBV10-1 to TRBJ2-2; TRBD2 agrees at 8 bases. Germline assignment: CDR1 WNHNN and CDR2 SYGVQD (reference sequence). This CDR3 has 15 residues. V shed 3 bases and J 5 bases; nucleotides not matched to a gene: 5. The CDR3 loop reads CASSDPAGVTGELFF. DNA of the CDR3: TGCGCCAGCAGTGACCCAGCGGGAGTAACCGGGGAGCTGTTTTTT.

This clonotype was detected only a few times. The chain employs TRBV5-4 and TRBJ2-1, with TRBD2 identical over 8 bases. The V and J ends lost 6 bases and 2 bases, in that order; junction bases with no gene match: 10. Germline V lookup: CDR1 SGHNT, CDR2 YYREEE (reference sequence). The CDR3 runs 16 residues. The CDR3 nucleotides read TGTGCCAGCACCCAAGCGGGAGATTACCCCTACAATGAGCAGTTCTTC. The encoded protein is CASTQAGDYPYNEQFF.